Below, 20 T cell receptor beta chains from the same sample are listed, as sequenced in a study of blood T cell repertoires in COVID-19. The data were produced by immunoSEQ multiplex PCR, yet TCRdb's version contains in-frame clones alone and is incomplete. The repertoire holds roughly 130,000 clones, with roughly 80% as singletons. Source material: peripheral blood. The receptors originated from a woman aged 45-65 years with acute or convalescent COVID-19.

CDR3 protein: CASTTGTAYEQYF. CDR3 nucleotides: TGTGCCAGCACGACAGGGACGGCCTACGAGCAGTACTTC. The chain has TRBV25-1 and TRBJ2-7; 7 bases are shared with TRBD1. CDR1 is MGHDK and CDR2 is SYGVNS in the germline V gene. After removal of 7 bases from V and 2 bases from J, the junction contained 5 bases not matched to a gene. The CDR3 has 13 residues.

J is TRBJ1-2 and V is TRBV3-1 (or the pseudogene TRBV3-2); 10 nucleotides match TRBD1. Germline CDR1 is LGHDT and CDR2 is YNNKEL (reference sequence). The ends lost 6 bases at V and 2 bases at J; junction bases unmatched: 6. The CDR3 covers 15 residues. CDR3 loop: CASRESGQGNYGYTF. The CDR3 DNA reads TGTGCCAGCAGGGAGTCGGGACAGGGGAACTATGGCTACACCTTC.

The sample holds one count of this clone. This chain connects TRBV5-6 to TRBJ2-6; 8 bases match TRBD1. Germline values: CDR1 SGHDT, CDR2 YYEEEE. Losses at the gene ends were 4 bases for V and 4 bases for J; bases not matched to a gene: 7. This CDR3 spans 16 amino acids. This chain's CDR3 is CASSDSGGTGANVLTF. Written as DNA, the CDR3 is TGTGCCAGCAGCGACTCAGGGGGCACAGGGGCCAACGTCCTGACTTTC.

The gene calls are TRBV2 and TRBJ1-5, with TRBD1 as a possible D gene (6 bases). V lost 0 bases to trimming and J lost 3 bases, with 9 bases between them. CDR1 SNHLY and CDR2 FYNNEI come from the germline V gene. There are 15 residues in the CDR3. In nucleotides, the CDR3 is TGTGCCAGCAGTGAAGCAGGGGGTCCCAATCAGCCCCAGCATTTT. Protein: CASSEAGGPNQPQHF.

The chain uses TRBV5-1 and TRBJ2-1, with TRBD1 identical over 8 bases. CDR3 size: 15 residues. CDR1 is SGHRS and CDR2 is YFSETQ in the germline V gene. Trimming at V came to 4 bases and at J to 3 bases, leaving 6 bases not matched to a gene. The CDR3 sequence: CASSDGTGGYNEQFF. DNA for the CDR3: TGCGCCAGCAGCGACGGGACAGGAGGCTACAATGAGCAGTTCTTC.

This rearrangement joins TRBV4-1 to TRBJ1-5, with D tentatively TRBD1 (5 bases). The CDR3 runs to 14 residues. Trimming removed 2 bases at V and 7 bases at J, with 12 bases between. CDR1 and CDR2 (germline): MGHRA, YSYEKL. The CDR3 DNA is TGCGCCAGCAGCCAATCCAGGGTCCCCCAGCCCCAGCATTTT. It encodes CASSQSRVPQPQHF.

V gene TRBV27 combines with J gene TRBJ1-6, with 8 bases aligning to TRBD1. This CDR3 has 15 residues. Unmatched junction bases numbered 11, after V lost 6 bases and J lost 10 bases. Germline lookup yields CDR1 MNHEY and CDR2 SMNVEV (reference sequence). The chain's CDR3 is CASSSQGAPWSPLHF. The CDR3 DNA sequence: TGTGCCAGCAGCTCCCAGGGGGCCCCTTGGTCACCCCTCCACTTT.

This rearrangement joins TRBV19 to TRBJ1-2; tentative D call: TRBD1 (5 bases). V lost 7 bases and J 4 bases, leaving 13 bases between the germline ends. This CDR3 has 13 residues. In germline, CDR1 is LNHDA, CDR2 SQIVND (reference sequence). CDR3 DNA: TGTGCCAGTATTAGGGGCGGCTCCTATGGCTACACCTTC. This gives the protein CASIRGGSYGYTF.

V is TRBV10-3 and J is TRBJ1-5; D gene ambiguous. The CDR3 totals 13 residues. CDR1 is ENHRY and CDR2 is SYGVKD in the germline V gene. V lost 7 bases, J lost 4 bases, and 11 bases lay in between. The chain's CDR3 is CAITPNPNQPQHF. CDR3 sequence (DNA): TGTGCCATCACCCCTAACCCAAATCAGCCCCAGCATTTT.

This clone was seen only once. The V call is TRBV27, the J call TRBJ2-5; the D gene is possibly TRBD2 (5 bases). This CDR3 is built from 14 residues. The germline V gene has CDR1 MNHEY and CDR2 SMNVEV (reference sequence). V was shortened by 6 bases and J by 5 bases, with 16 bases between the two germline ends. The CDR3 DNA follows: TGTGCCAGCAGCACCAGGCCCGGGATCGAGACCCAGTACTTC. Encoded protein: CASSTRPGIETQYF.

The count of this clone is one. Other DNA sequences in the same sample also yield this CDR3. V usage is TRBV5-6 and J usage is TRBJ1-6; unclear D gene. Germline V CDR1 and CDR2: SGHDT, YYEEEE. Trimming cost V 0 bases and J 3 bases, with 10 bases left between them. The CDR3 has 16 amino acids. The CDR3 DNA is TGTGCCAGCAGCTTGGGACCACCGGGCTATAATTCACCCCTCCACTTT. Its translation is CASSLGPPGYNSPLHF.

A few counts support this clone. V is TRBV5-4 and J is TRBJ2-7; maybe TRBD2 (5 bases). The CDR3 consists of 13 residues. The germline V and J ends were trimmed by 0 bases and 5 bases, with 9 bases remaining between them. Per the germline V gene, CDR1 is SGHNT and CDR2 is YYREEE (reference sequence). DNA for the CDR3: TGTGCCAGCAGCTTGGTTACGGGGAACGAGCAGTACTTC. Amino acids: CASSLVTGNEQYF. Full variable domain (rest looked up from reference TRBV5-4 and TRBJ2-7): ETGVTQSPTHLIKTRGQQVTLRCSSQSGHNTVSWYQQALGQGPQFIFQYYREEENGRGNFPPRFSGLQFPNYSSELNVNALELDDSALYLCASSLVTGNEQYFGPGTRLTVT.

The chain carries TRBV6-4 and TRBJ1-1; 7 positions agree with TRBD1. The J segment lost 6 bases and the V segment lost 6 bases, leaving 10 bases of the junction unmatched. From germline, CDR1 is MRHNA and CDR2 SNTAGT. The CDR3 is made up of 14 amino acids. CDR3 loop: CASRADRVNPEAFF. DNA for the CDR3: TGTGCCAGCAGAGCCGACAGGGTTAACCCTGAAGCTTTCTTT.

The J gene is TRBJ1-5, the V gene TRBV2; D perhaps matches TRBD1 (5 bases). V lost 6 bases, J lost 10 bases, and 16 bases lay in between. The CDR3 totals 13 residues. CDR1 and CDR2 (germline): SNHLY, FYNNEI. The CDR3 protein is CASRASDQGPQHF. The CDR3 DNA reads as TGTGCCAGCAGGGCCTCCGATCAGGGACCCCAGCATTTT.

This clone was detected a few times. The rearrangement joins TRBV5-1 to TRBJ2-3; D is possibly TRBD1 (7 bases). Germline CDR1 and CDR2: SGHRS and YFSETQ. V lost 4 bases and J 2 bases, leaving 14 bases between the germline ends. The CDR3 is made up of 15 amino acids. As DNA, the CDR3 is TGCGCCAGCAGCCCAGGGGGGCTATCCACAGATACGCAGTATTTT. Translation: CASSPGGLSTDTQYF.

The chain recombines TRBV14 with TRBJ2-1; D is possibly TRBD1 (6 bases). CDR1 and CDR2 from the germline V gene are SGHDN and FVKESK. Trimming removed 3 bases at V and 4 bases at J, with 10 bases between. This CDR3 is built from 14 residues. The CDR3, as DNA: TGTGCCAGCAGCCAGGACAGAAGGTACAATGAGCAGTTCTTC. This codes for CASSQDRRYNEQFF.

The chain is built from TRBV24-1 and TRBJ2-3; the match to TRBD1 covers 7 bases. CDR1 is KGHDR, CDR2 SFDVKD, per germline. V lost 5 bases, J lost 3 bases, and 4 bases stayed unmatched. The CDR3 contains 14 residues. The CDR3 bases are TGTGCCACCAGTGGGGTCAGGGGGACAGATACGCAGTATTTT. Protein: CATSGVRGTDTQYF.

The chain joins TRBV19 to TRBJ1-1, with 9 bases aligning to TRBD1. The CDR3 totals 14 residues. Germline loops: CDR1 LNHDA, CDR2 SQIVND (reference sequence). V was pared by 7 bases and J by 5 bases, with 8 bases of the junction left unmatched. As DNA, the CDR3 is TGTGCCAGTACCATTACAGGGGGCGGGACTGAAGCTTTCTTT. Its protein is CASTITGGGTEAFF. Full variable domain (outside the CDR3, taken from reference TRBV19 and TRBJ1-1): DGGITQSPKYLFRKEGQNVTLSCEQNLNHDAMYWYRQDPGQGLRLIYYSQIVNDFQKGDIAEGYSVSREKKESFPLTVTSAQKNPTAFYLCASTITGGGTEAFFGQGTRLTVV.

The CDR3 sequence: CASSIAGGVSSYNEQFF. In nucleotides, the CDR3 is TGTGCCAGCAGCATCGCCGGCGGGGTAAGCTCCTACAATGAGCAGTTCTTC. The genes are TRBV7-8 and TRBJ2-1; possibly TRBD2 for D (6 bases). The V end lost 5 bases, the J end lost 0 bases, and 17 bases lay between the germline ends. The V gene's germline CDR1 is SGHVS and CDR2 FQNEAQ. The CDR3 is 17 residues long.

This clone was detected once. This chain joins TRBV27 and TRBJ2-7, with 15 nucleotides matching TRBD2. V lost 5 bases, J lost 5 bases, and 10 bases stayed unmatched. The CDR3 extends over 17 amino acids. The germline V gene has CDR1 MNHEY and CDR2 SMNVEV (reference sequence). The CDR3 spells CASSRSGLAGGFDEQYF. Written as DNA, the CDR3 is TGTGCCAGCAGTCGGTCCGGACTAGCGGGGGGGTTCGACGAGCAGTACTTC.